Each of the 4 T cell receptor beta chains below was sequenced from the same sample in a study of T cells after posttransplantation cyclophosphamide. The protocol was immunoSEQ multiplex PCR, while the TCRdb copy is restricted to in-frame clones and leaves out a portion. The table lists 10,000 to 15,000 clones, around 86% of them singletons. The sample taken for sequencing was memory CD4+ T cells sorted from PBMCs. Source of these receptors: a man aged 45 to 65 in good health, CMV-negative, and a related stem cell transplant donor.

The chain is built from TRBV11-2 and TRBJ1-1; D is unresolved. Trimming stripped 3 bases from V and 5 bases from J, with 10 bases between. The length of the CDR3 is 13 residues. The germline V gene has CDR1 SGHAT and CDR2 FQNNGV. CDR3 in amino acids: CASSFSGQTEAFF. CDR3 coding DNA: TGTGCCAGCAGCTTCAGCGGTCAAACTGAAGCTTTCTTT.

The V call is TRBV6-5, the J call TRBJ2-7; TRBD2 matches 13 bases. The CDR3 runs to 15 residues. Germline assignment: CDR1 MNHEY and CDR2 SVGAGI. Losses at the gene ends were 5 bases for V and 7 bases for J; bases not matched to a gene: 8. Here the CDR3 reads CASSRLAGGLREQYF. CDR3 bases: TGTGCCAGCAGTCGACTAGCGGGGGGTCTCCGGGAGCAGTACTTC.

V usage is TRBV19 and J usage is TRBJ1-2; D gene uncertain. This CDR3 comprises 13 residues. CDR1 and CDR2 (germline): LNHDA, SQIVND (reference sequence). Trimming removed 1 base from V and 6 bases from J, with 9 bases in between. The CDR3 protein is CASSIGPGNGYTF. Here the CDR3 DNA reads TGTGCCAGTAGTATAGGCCCCGGGAATGGCTACACCTTC.

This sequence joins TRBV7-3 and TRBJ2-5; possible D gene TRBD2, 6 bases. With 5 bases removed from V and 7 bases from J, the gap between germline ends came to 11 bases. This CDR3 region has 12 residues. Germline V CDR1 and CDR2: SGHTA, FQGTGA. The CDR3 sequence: CASSADGRTQYF. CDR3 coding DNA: TGTGCCAGCAGCGCCGACGGGAGGACCCAGTACTTC.